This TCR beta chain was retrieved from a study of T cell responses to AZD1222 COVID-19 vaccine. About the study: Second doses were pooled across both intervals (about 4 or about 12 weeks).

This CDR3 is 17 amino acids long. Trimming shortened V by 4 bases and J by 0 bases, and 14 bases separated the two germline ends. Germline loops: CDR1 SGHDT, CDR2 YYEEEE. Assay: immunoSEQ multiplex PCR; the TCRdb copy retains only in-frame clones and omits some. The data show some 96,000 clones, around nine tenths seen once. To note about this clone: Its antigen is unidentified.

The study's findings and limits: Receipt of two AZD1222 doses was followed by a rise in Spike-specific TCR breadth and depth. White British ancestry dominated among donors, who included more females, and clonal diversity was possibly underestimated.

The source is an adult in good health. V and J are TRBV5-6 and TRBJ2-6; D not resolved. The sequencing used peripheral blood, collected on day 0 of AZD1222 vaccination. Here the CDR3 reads CASSRTFDFSGANVLTF. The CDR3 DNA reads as TGTGCCAGCAGCAGGACCTTCGATTTCTCTGGGGCCAACGTCCTGACTTTC.